These 19 T cell receptor beta chains originate from one sample sequenced in a study of blood T cell repertoires in COVID-19 (TCRdb year 2020). To prepare the library, the immunoSEQ multiplex PCR assay was applied. In TCRdb, the immuneACCESS table is reduced to in-frame sequences with V and J assigned. These tables do not hold every clone; where another copy was compared, an unresolved V gene accounts for under half, and the others remain unexplained. For this sample the table gives around 200,000 clones, of which roughly 83% were detected only once. The top ten clonotypes cover roughly 3.2% of the sample. Sequencing was performed on PBMCs or T cells enriched from blood (not recorded which). The source is a woman aged 25 to 39 who had recovered from COVID-19.

V is TRBV28 and J is TRBJ1-5, with 10 nucleotides matching TRBD1. The CDR3 sequence is 14 residues long. From germline, CDR1 is MDHEN and CDR2 SYDVKM. V lost 6 bases to trimming and J lost 2 bases; unmatched junction nucleotides: 1. DNA of the CDR3: TGTGCCAGCAGAGGACAGGGGGGCAATCAGCCCCAGCATTTT. Protein sequence: CASRGQGGNQPQHF.

The gene calls are TRBV15 and TRBJ2-7, with 7 bases aligning to TRBD1. The ends lost 0 bases at V and 0 bases at J; junction bases unmatched: 2. Germline assignment: CDR1 LNHNV and CDR2 YYDKDF (reference sequence). The CDR3 spans 15 residues. The CDR3 nucleotides read TGTGCCACCAGCAGAGACAGGGGGTACTCCTACGAGCAGTACGTC. Translated, it gives CATSRDRGYSYEQYV.

The chain recombines TRBV4-2 with TRBJ1-2; D is undetermined. CDR3 length: 15 amino acids. Germline V CDR1 and CDR2: LGHNA, YNFKEQ. With 0 bases removed from V and 2 bases from J, the gap between germline ends came to 10 bases. The DNA of the CDR3 is TGTGCCAGCAGCCAAGACGGCAGGAGGAACTATGGCTACACCTTC. Amino acids: CASSQDGRRNYGYTF.

The V call is TRBV19, the J call TRBJ2-1, with 8 bases lining up with TRBD1. Germline V gene sequence: CDR1 LNHDA, CDR2 SQIVND (reference sequence). CDR3 length: 14 residues. V dropped 4 bases and J dropped 10; count of bases not matched to a gene: 9. The CDR3 here is CASSKDRDFGEQFF. CDR3 DNA: TGTGCCAGTAGTAAGGACAGGGATTTTGGGGAGCAGTTCTTC.

The V gene is TRBV7-9, the J gene TRBJ2-7, with a weak D call TRBD1 (6 bases). Trimming shortened V by 2 bases and J by 0 bases, and 8 bases separated the two germline ends. This CDR3 comprises 14 residues. Germline assignment: CDR1 SEHNR and CDR2 FQNEAQ (reference sequence). CDR3 protein: CASSLQGSSYEQYF. The DNA for the CDR3 is TGTGCCAGCAGCTTACAGGGGAGCTCCTACGAGCAGTACTTC. The complete variable domain, with remaining parts taken from reference TRBV7-9 and TRBJ2-7, reads DTGVSQNPRHKITKRGQNVTFRCDPISEHNRLYWYRQTLGQGPEFLTYFQNEAQLEKSRLLSDRFSAERPKGSFSTLEIQRTEQGDSAMYLCASSLQGSSYEQYFGPGTRLTVT.

This clone was recorded only once. This rearrangement joins TRBV6-1 to TRBJ1-1; D is undetermined. Trimming removed 2 bases from V and 1 base from J, with 11 bases in between. The CDR3 consists of 15 residues. Germline V lookup: CDR1 MNHNS, CDR2 SASEGT. The CDR3 sequence: CASSEIVTGNTEAFF. As DNA, the CDR3 is TGTGCCAGCAGTGAAATTGTCACGGGGAACACTGAAGCTTTCTTT.

V gene TRBV7-2 combines with J gene TRBJ2-1; D may be TRBD1 (5 bases). The CDR3 is made up of 17 amino acids. The germline V and J ends were trimmed by 6 bases and 0 bases, with 18 bases remaining between them. Per germline, CDR1 SGHTA and CDR2 FQGNSA. For the CDR3, the DNA is TGTGCCAGCAGACCCTGGGGCGGTCAGATCTCCTACAATGAGCAGTTCTTC. It is translated as CASRPWGGQISYNEQFF.

The chain uses TRBV9 and TRBJ2-2; 10 nucleotides align to TRBD2. The CDR3 extends over 17 amino acids. The germline CDR1 and CDR2 sequences are SGDLS and YYNGEE. Trimming removed 2 bases from V and 5 bases from J; junction bases left unmatched: 9. CDR3 loop: CASSVARLAGVTGELFF. CDR3 DNA: TGTGCCAGCAGCGTGGCCCGACTAGCGGGTGTAACCGGGGAGCTGTTTTTT.

The CDR3 region is CASSAQVQPNEKLFF. CDR3 bases: TGTGCCAGCAGCGCCCAGGTCCAGCCGAATGAAAAACTGTTTTTT. V is TRBV7-2 and J is TRBJ1-4; D call uncertain. The CDR3 has 15 amino acids. V was trimmed by 5 bases and J by 5 bases, leaving 15 bases between them. Germline V gene data show CDR1 as SGHTA and CDR2 as FQGNSA.

The CDR3, as DNA: TGTGCCAGCAGCTTAGGGTCAAGTGTCCTGCGCGAAAAACTGTTTTTT. Its translation: CASSLGSSVLREKLFF. This rearrangement joins TRBV7-2 to TRBJ1-4; D not certain. Germline lookup yields CDR1 SGHTA and CDR2 FQGNSA. The V gene lost 1 base and the J gene lost 8 bases, with 17 bases spanning the gap. The CDR3 loop spans 16 amino acids.

The CDR3, as DNA: TGTGCCAGCAGCCCCACCGCGGGCAGACCTAACTATGGCTACACCTTC. Protein product: CASSPTAGRPNYGYTF. The chain is built from TRBV7-9 and TRBJ1-2; D gene unclear. The CDR3 has 16 amino acids. CDR1 SEHNR and CDR2 FQNEAQ come from the germline V gene (reference sequence). Trimming left V 5 bases short and J 0 bases short, with 16 bases between.

The chain is built from TRBV5-4 and TRBJ1-2; maybe TRBD1 (6 bases). The CDR3 covers 13 residues. Trimming took off 0 bases at V and 7 bases at J, with 10 bases between the two ends. Germline V CDR1 and CDR2: SGHNT, YYREEE (reference sequence). The CDR3 here is CASSLDREGGYTF. The CDR3 coding sequence is TGTGCCAGCAGCTTGGACAGGGAAGGTGGCTACACCTTC.

This rearrangement joins TRBV28 to TRBJ1-5; a possible D gene is TRBD1 (5 bases). The CDR3 is 16 residues long. Trimming took off 8 bases at V and 2 bases at J, with 19 bases between the two ends. Germline CDR1 and CDR2: MDHEN and SYDVKM. CDR3: CASRYPQGLGNQPQHF. The DNA for the CDR3 is TGTGCCAGCCGCTACCCCCAGGGTCTTGGCAATCAGCCCCAGCATTTT.

The rearrangement joins TRBV29-1 to TRBJ2-1, with D hard to call. This CDR3 has 15 amino acids. Germline-derived CDR1 and CDR2 are SQVTM and ANQGSEA. Trimming left V 3 bases short and J 2 bases short, with 14 bases between. The CDR3 reads CSVDLSTRPYNEQFF. CDR3 sequence (DNA): TGCAGCGTTGATCTCTCAACGAGGCCCTACAATGAGCAGTTCTTC.

This chain uses TRBV2 with TRBJ1-6, with D possibly TRBD1 on 6 matching bases. The V end lost 7 bases, the J end lost 9 bases, and 7 bases lay between the germline ends. The germline V gene has CDR1 SNHLY and CDR2 FYNNEI. This CDR3 region has 11 residues. The DNA of the CDR3 is TGTGCCAGCACCAGGGGTTCACCCCTCCACTTT. The encoded protein is CASTRGSPLHF.

The J gene is TRBJ1-4, the V gene TRBV7-2; D possibly corresponds to TRBD1 (5 bases). This CDR3 comprises 12 residues. V was shortened by 1 base and J by 11 bases, with 8 bases between the two germline ends. CDR1 is SGHTA, CDR2 FQGNSA, per germline. Here the CDR3 reads CASSLEGWKLFF. Written as DNA, the CDR3 is TGTGCCAGCAGCTTAGAGGGGTGGAAACTGTTTTTT.

The rearrangement links TRBV6-6 to TRBJ2-1; 7 bases line up with TRBD2. The V gene's germline CDR1 is MNHNY and CDR2 SVGAGI (reference sequence). The ends lost 7 bases at V and 3 bases at J; junction bases unmatched: 6. The CDR3 sequence is 14 residues long. Here the CDR3 DNA reads TGTGCCAGCACCGGACTAGGCTTCTACAATGAGCAGTTCTTC. Amino acid sequence: CASTGLGFYNEQFF.

This chain links TRBV30 with TRBJ2-7; 9 positions match TRBD1. This CDR3 contains 14 residues. V dropped 0 bases and J dropped 6; count of bases not matched to a gene: 6. Germline loops: CDR1 GTSNPN, CDR2 SVGIG (reference sequence). The CDR3, as DNA: TGTGCCTGGAGTGTACTTCAGGGACAGGGCGAGCAGTACTTC. This codes for CAWSVLQGQGEQYF.

The V and J genes are TRBV7-3 and TRBJ2-5; 11 positions agree with TRBD2. This CDR3 contains 15 residues. CDR1 is SGHTA and CDR2 is FQGTGA in the germline V gene. V was pared by 2 bases and J by 7 bases, with 6 bases of the junction left unmatched. CDR3 in DNA: TGTGCCAGCAGCTTAGCCACTAGCGGGAGCGGGACCCAGTACTTC. Amino acids: CASSLATSGSGTQYF.